A single sample is the source of the 8 T cell receptor beta chains below, sequenced in a study of T cells in Graves' hyperthyroidism and ophthalmopathy. The CDR3 regions of TCR beta were amplified from RNA transcripts. A set of HTBI primers served as the primers for a first-round RT-PCR of the TCR CDR3. TCRdb reprocessed the multiplex PCR reads with MiXCR, giving one entry per CDR3 protein. This table has 650,000 to 800,000 distinct CDR3 sequences, over 40% appearing once. The sample was peripheral blood or thyroid tissue (not recorded which). These receptors were collected from an adult man with Graves' disease, either hyperthyroidism or ophthalmopathy (not recorded which).

In its sample, this clonotype was seen many times. This chain links TRBV19 with TRBJ2-6; 11 bases match TRBD2. V lost 5 bases, J lost 2 bases, and 2 bases stayed unmatched. Germline values: CDR1 LNHDA, CDR2 SQIVND (reference sequence). CDR3 length: 16 amino acids. CDR3 loop: CASSGGLAAGANVLTF. As DNA, the CDR3 is TGTGCCAGTAGTGGGGGACTAGCGGCTGGGGCCAACGTCCTGACTTTC.

The rearrangement links TRBV16 to TRBJ1-2, with TRBD1 identical over 8 bases. Germline V gene lookup returns CDR1 KGHSY and CDR2 FQNENV. V lost 3 bases, J lost 6 bases, and 6 bases stayed unmatched. The CDR3 totals 14 residues. The CDR3 loop reads CASSQIRGLDGYTF. The CDR3 DNA is TGTGCCAGCAGCCAGATCAGGGGGCTTGATGGCTACACCTTC.

The CDR3 coding sequence is TGTGCCAGTAGTATTTGGACAGGGGGCACTGAAGCTTTCTTT. Its protein product is CASSIWTGGTEAFF. The chain combines TRBV19 with TRBJ1-1, with 10 bases aligning to TRBD1. V dropped 3 bases and J dropped 4; count of bases not matched to a gene: 2. The CDR3 covers 14 residues. Germline loops: CDR1 LNHDA, CDR2 SQIVND (reference sequence). Full variable domain (outside the CDR3, taken from reference TRBV19 and TRBJ1-1): DGGITQSPKYLFRKEGQNVTLSCEQNLNHDAMYWYRQDPGQGLRLIYYSQIVNDFQKGDIAEGYSVSREKKESFPLTVTSAQKNPTAFYLCASSIWTGGTEAFFGQGTRLTVV.

Turning to this clonotype: It may be a read error: a sequence one base away is much more abundant. This CDR3 fails to terminate in the conserved phenylalanine or tryptophan, so it likely reflects a read error. The V call is TRBV29-1, the J call TRBJ1-2; 10 nucleotides align to TRBD1. The CDR3 is 13 residues long. The germline gives CDR1 SQVTM, CDR2 ANQGSEA. With V trimmed by 7 bases and J by 3 bases, 5 bases remained unmatched. The DNA for the CDR3 is TGCAGCGCAACCGGGACAGGGGACTATGGCTACACCCTC. This codes for CSATGTGDYGYTL.

J is TRBJ2-3 and V is TRBV29-1; 10 bases are a match to TRBD1. V trimming: 5 bases; J trimming: 8 bases; junction bases outside the gene matches: 7. The length of the CDR3 is 13 residues. The germline V gene encodes CDR1 SQVTM and CDR2 ANQGSEA. The CDR3 region is CSVSGTGDGTQYF. In DNA form, the CDR3 reads TGCAGCGTTTCCGGGACAGGGGACGGTACGCAGTATTTT.

The chain couples TRBV20-1 to TRBJ2-3; no reliable D call. The ends were cut back, 1 base at V and 2 bases at J, with 7 bases in the middle. The CDR3 runs 13 residues. In germline, CDR1 is DFQATT, CDR2 SNEGSKA (reference sequence). The CDR3 DNA is TGCAGTGCTAGAGGAGAGTTCACAGATACGCAGTATTTT. Its translation: CSARGEFTDTQYF.

The sample holds many counts of this clonotype. The chain uses TRBV29-1 and TRBJ2-7; no firm D call. The V and J ends lost 0 bases and 0 bases respectively, with 9 bases between them. CDR1 SQVTM and CDR2 ANQGSEA come from the germline V gene. This CDR3 is built from 14 residues. CDR3 bases: TGCAGCGTTGAAGACACGGGCCGCTCCTACGAGCAGTACTTC. Its protein product is CSVEDTGRSYEQYF.

Ten or more counts support this clonotype. The J gene is TRBJ1-2, the V gene TRBV15; D is uncertain. Per the germline V gene, CDR1 is LNHNV and CDR2 is YYDKDF (reference sequence). The CDR3 covers 15 residues. Trimming removed 6 bases at V and 2 bases at J, with 16 bases between. The DNA for the CDR3 is TGTGCCACCAGTCTAGGAGAGAATTTAAACTATGGCTACACCTTC. As protein: CATSLGENLNYGYTF.